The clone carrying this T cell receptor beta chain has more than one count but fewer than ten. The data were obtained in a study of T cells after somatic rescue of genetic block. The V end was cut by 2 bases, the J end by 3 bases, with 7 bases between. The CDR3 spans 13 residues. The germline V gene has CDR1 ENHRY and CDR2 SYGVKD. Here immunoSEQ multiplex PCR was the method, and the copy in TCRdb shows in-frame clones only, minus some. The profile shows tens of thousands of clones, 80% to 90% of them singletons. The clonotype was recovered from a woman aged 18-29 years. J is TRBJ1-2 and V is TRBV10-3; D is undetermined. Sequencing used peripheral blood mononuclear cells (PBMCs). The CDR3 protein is CAISEATDYGYTF. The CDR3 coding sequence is TGTGCCATCAGTGAGGCGACGGACTATGGCTACACCTTC.